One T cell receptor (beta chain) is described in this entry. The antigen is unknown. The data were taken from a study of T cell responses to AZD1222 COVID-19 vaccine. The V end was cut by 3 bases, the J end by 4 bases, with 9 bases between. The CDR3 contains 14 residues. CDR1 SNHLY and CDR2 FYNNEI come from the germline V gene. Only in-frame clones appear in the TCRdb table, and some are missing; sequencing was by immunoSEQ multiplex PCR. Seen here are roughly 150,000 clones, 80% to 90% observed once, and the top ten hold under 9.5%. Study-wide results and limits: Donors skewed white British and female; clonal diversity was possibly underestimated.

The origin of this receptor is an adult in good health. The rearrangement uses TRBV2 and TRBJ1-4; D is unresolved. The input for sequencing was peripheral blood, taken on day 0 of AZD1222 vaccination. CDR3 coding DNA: TGTGCCAGCAGTGATGGGCCGTTTAATGAAAAACTGTTTTTT. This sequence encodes CASSDGPFNEKLFF.